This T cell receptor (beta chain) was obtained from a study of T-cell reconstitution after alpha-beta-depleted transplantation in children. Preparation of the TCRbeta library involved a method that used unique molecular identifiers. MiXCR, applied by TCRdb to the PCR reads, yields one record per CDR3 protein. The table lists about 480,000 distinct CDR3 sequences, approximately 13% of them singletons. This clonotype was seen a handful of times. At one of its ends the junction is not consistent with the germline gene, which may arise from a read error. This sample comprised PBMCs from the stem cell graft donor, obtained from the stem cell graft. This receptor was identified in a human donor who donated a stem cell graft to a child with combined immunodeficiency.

CDR3 sequence: CASSSQVTGDLFF. The CDR3 DNA follows: TGTGCCAGCAGCTCACAAGTGACCGGGGATCTGTTTTTT. The V gene is TRBV7-6, the J gene TRBJ2-2; a weak D match, TRBD2 (5 bases). The CDR3 contains 13 residues. The germline V gene encodes CDR1 SGHVS and CDR2 FNYEAQ.